This is a list of T cell receptor beta chains from one sample in a study of CD8 T cells in ankylosing spondylitis. TCRdb fed the 5' RACE reads into MiXCR, producing one record per CDR3 protein. The sample lists about 100,000 distinct CDR3 sequences, around 24% occurring once. Sequencing was carried out using synovial fluid, either unsorted or a sorted T cell fraction (not recorded which). Receptors originate from a male donor with ankylosing spondylitis. Each CDR3 is given with its conserved first and last residue. D genes are given only for firm matches. A clone size is listed for some rows: how often the clone was seen (once, few, many), or a class if it is expanded.

d_call: -; v_call: TRBV29-1; cdr3_length: 11; j_call: TRBJ2-1; clone_size: many; cdr3_aa: CSGAPRDEQFF; cdr3_nt: TGCAGCGGTGCTCCTCGAGATGAGCAGTTCTTC
d_call: -; v_call: TRBV5-1; cdr3_length: 14; j_call: TRBJ1-2; clone_size: -; cdr3_aa: CASSFGDGIDGYTF; cdr3_nt: TGCGCCAGCAGCTTCGGGGATGGGATTGATGGCTACACCTTC
d_call: TRBD1; v_call: TRBV20-1; cdr3_length: 15; j_call: TRBJ1-6; clone_size: many; cdr3_aa: CSALTGGIDNSPLHF; cdr3_nt: TGCAGTGCTCTGACAGGGGGCATCGATAATTCACCCCTCCACTTT
d_call: -; v_call: TRBV20-1; cdr3_length: 13; j_call: TRBJ1-5; clone_size: -; cdr3_aa: CSASYGGDQPQHF; cdr3_nt: TGCAGTGCTAGCTACGGGGGCGATCAGCCCCAGCATTTT
d_call: -; v_call: TRBV12-3/TRBV12-4; cdr3_length: 14; j_call: TRBJ2-5; clone_size: few; cdr3_aa: CASSLVSSWETQYF; cdr3_nt: TGTGCCAGCAGTTTAGTGTCTAGCTGGGAGACCCAGTACTTC
d_call: TRBD2; v_call: TRBV15; cdr3_length: 16; j_call: TRBJ2-4; clone_size: -; cdr3_aa: CATSTLGGGRGDIQYF; cdr3_nt: TGTGCCACCAGCACCCTGGGTGGCGGGAGAGGGGACATTCAGTACTTC
d_call: -; v_call: TRBV21-1; cdr3_length: 17; j_call: TRBJ2-1; clone_size: few; cdr3_aa: CASSKGRLAASYNEQFF; cdr3_nt: TGTGCCAGCAGCAAAGGTAGACTAGCGGCCAGTTACAATGAGCAGTTCTTC
d_call: TRBD2; v_call: TRBV27; cdr3_length: 15; j_call: TRBJ2-1; clone_size: few; cdr3_aa: CASSSSGLAGGEQFF; cdr3_nt: TGTGCCAGCAGTTCCTCTGGACTAGCGGGAGGTGAGCAGTTCTTC
d_call: TRBD1; v_call: TRBV5-1; cdr3_length: 16; j_call: TRBJ1-4; clone_size: -; cdr3_aa: CASSLGTGPTSEKLFF; cdr3_nt: TGCGCCAGCAGCTTAGGGACAGGCCCGACGAGTGAAAAACTGTTTTTT
d_call: -; v_call: TRBV5-5; cdr3_length: 14; j_call: TRBJ2-1; clone_size: few; cdr3_aa: CASSLGAAHNEQFF; cdr3_nt: TGTGCCAGCAGCTTGGGGGCAGCCCACAATGAGCAGTTCTTC
d_call: -; v_call: TRBV19; cdr3_length: 13; j_call: TRBJ1-4; clone_size: few; cdr3_aa: CASRPGGSEKLFF; cdr3_nt: TGTGCCAGTAGGCCGGGGGGTTCCGAAAAACTGTTTTTT
d_call: TRBD2; v_call: TRBV20-1; cdr3_length: 15; j_call: TRBJ2-1; clone_size: -; cdr3_aa: CSARDSGRPYNEQFF; cdr3_nt: TGCAGTGCTAGAGATAGCGGGAGACCCTACAATGAGCAGTTCTTC
d_call: -; v_call: TRBV12-3/TRBV12-4; cdr3_length: 13; j_call: TRBJ2-1; clone_size: few; cdr3_aa: CASSFLGSNEQFF; cdr3_nt: TGTGCCAGCAGTTTTCTCGGTAGTAATGAGCAGTTCTTC
d_call: -; v_call: TRBV20-1; cdr3_length: 14; j_call: TRBJ1-5; clone_size: few; cdr3_aa: CSASGGRGDQPQHF; cdr3_nt: TGCAGTGCTAGTGGCGGCAGGGGTGATCAGCCCCAGCATTTT
d_call: -; v_call: TRBV4-2; cdr3_length: 14; j_call: TRBJ2-4; clone_size: -; cdr3_aa: CASSEVRWENIQYF; cdr3_nt: TGTGCCAGCAGCGAAGTCCGGTGGGAAAACATTCAGTACTTC
d_call: -; v_call: TRBV5-1; cdr3_length: 14; j_call: TRBJ2-1; clone_size: -; cdr3_aa: CASSPLGSYNEQFF; cdr3_nt: TGCGCCAGCAGCCCTCTCGGTTCCTACAATGAGCAGTTCTTC
d_call: TRBD1; v_call: TRBV6-1; cdr3_length: 12; j_call: TRBJ1-1; clone_size: once; cdr3_aa: CASSRGHTEAFF; cdr3_nt: TGTGCCAGCAGCAGGGGGCACACTGAAGCTTTCTTT
d_call: -; v_call: TRBV12-3/TRBV12-4; cdr3_length: 15; j_call: TRBJ2-1; clone_size: many; cdr3_aa: CASSLPRGTYNEQFF; cdr3_nt: TGTGCCAGCAGTTTACCTAGGGGGACCTACAATGAGCAGTTCTTC
d_call: -; v_call: TRBV3-1; cdr3_length: 15; j_call: TRBJ1-1; clone_size: -; cdr3_aa: CASSPWETMNTEAFF; cdr3_nt: TGTGCCAGCAGCCCTTGGGAGACAATGAACACTGAAGCTTTCTTT
d_call: -; v_call: TRBV11-3; cdr3_length: 16; j_call: TRBJ2-1; clone_size: few; cdr3_aa: CASSLKWGRVYNEQFF; cdr3_nt: TGTGCCAGCAGCTTAAAGTGGGGAAGGGTCTACAATGAGCAGTTCTTC
d_call: -; v_call: TRBV7-2; cdr3_length: 15; j_call: TRBJ2-4; clone_size: few; cdr3_aa: CASSFRHREENIQYF; cdr3_nt: TGTGCCAGCAGCTTTCGTCACAGGGAAGAAAACATTCAGTACTTC
d_call: TRBD1; v_call: TRBV6-1; cdr3_length: 16; j_call: TRBJ2-2; clone_size: many; cdr3_aa: CASSERTGRLGGELFF; cdr3_nt: TGTGCCAGCAGTGAAAGGACAGGGAGGTTGGGCGGGGAGCTGTTTTTT
d_call: -; v_call: TRBV11-2; cdr3_length: 20; j_call: TRBJ2-1; clone_size: many; cdr3_aa: CASSLGAFGGESNAYNEQFF; cdr3_nt: TGTGCCAGCAGCTTGGGGGCGTTTGGGGGCGAATCCAATGCCTACAATGAGCAGTTCTTC
d_call: -; v_call: TRBV30; cdr3_length: 11; j_call: TRBJ1-2; clone_size: few; cdr3_aa: CACAGHYGYTF; cdr3_nt: TGTGCCTGTGCAGGACATTATGGCTACACCTTC
d_call: TRBD1; v_call: TRBV6-6; cdr3_length: 11; j_call: TRBJ1-1; clone_size: many; cdr3_aa: CASQGDTEAFF; cdr3_nt: TGTGCCAGCCAGGGGGACACTGAAGCTTTCTTT
d_call: -; v_call: TRBV19; cdr3_length: 16; j_call: TRBJ2-2; clone_size: -; cdr3_aa: CASTRPRTANTGELFF; cdr3_nt: TGTGCCAGTACCCGCCCCAGGACGGCGAACACCGGGGAGCTGTTTTTT
d_call: -; v_call: TRBV13; cdr3_length: 13; j_call: TRBJ1-2; clone_size: -; cdr3_aa: CASSLTAGLGYTF; cdr3_nt: TGTGCCAGCAGCTTAACGGCAGGGCTTGGCTACACCTTC
d_call: TRBD1; v_call: TRBV4-1; cdr3_length: 17; j_call: TRBJ1-3; clone_size: many; cdr3_aa: CASSQLGQLLGGNTIYF; cdr3_nt: TGCGCCAGCAGCCAACTGGGACAGCTACTTGGAGGAAACACCATATATTTT
d_call: -; v_call: TRBV20-1; cdr3_length: 17; j_call: TRBJ1-2; clone_size: -; cdr3_aa: CSARDTGDLTGYYGYTF; cdr3_nt: TGCAGTGCTAGAGATACGGGGGACCTGACGGGGTACTATGGCTACACCTTC
d_call: TRBD2; v_call: TRBV5-1; cdr3_length: 18; j_call: TRBJ2-4; clone_size: few; cdr3_aa: CASSPKLAGGIAKNIQYF; cdr3_nt: TGCGCCAGCAGCCCCAAACTAGCGGGAGGTATAGCCAAAAACATTCAGTACTTC
d_call: -; v_call: TRBV11-2; cdr3_length: 16; j_call: TRBJ2-2; clone_size: -; cdr3_aa: CASSSITVSSTGELFF; cdr3_nt: TGTGCCAGCAGCTCAATTACAGTGTCGAGCACCGGGGAGCTGTTTTTT
d_call: TRBD2; v_call: TRBV30; cdr3_length: 13; j_call: TRBJ2-5; clone_size: few; cdr3_aa: CAWGGLAYETQYF; cdr3_nt: TGTGCCTGGGGGGGACTAGCGTACGAGACCCAGTACTTC
d_call: TRBD2; v_call: TRBV5-1; cdr3_length: 15; j_call: TRBJ2-1; clone_size: -; cdr3_aa: CASSLMASGSPEQFF; cdr3_nt: TGCGCCAGCAGCTTGATGGCTAGCGGGAGCCCTGAGCAGTTCTTC
d_call: TRBD1; v_call: TRBV5-1; cdr3_length: 14; j_call: TRBJ1-1; clone_size: -; cdr3_aa: CASSLTDRGARAFF; cdr3_nt: TGCGCCAGCAGCTTGACGGACAGGGGCGCACGGGCTTTCTTT
d_call: TRBD1; v_call: TRBV10-3; cdr3_length: 17; j_call: TRBJ1-1; clone_size: -; cdr3_aa: CAISESGQGAIYTEAFF; cdr3_nt: TGTGCCATCAGTGAGTCGGGACAGGGGGCTATTTACACTGAAGCTTTCTTT
d_call: -; v_call: TRBV20-1; cdr3_length: 12; j_call: TRBJ2-1; clone_size: -; cdr3_aa: CSARVGDNEQFF; cdr3_nt: TGCAGTGCTAGGGTCGGAGACAATGAGCAGTTCTTC
d_call: -; v_call: TRBV27; cdr3_length: 15; j_call: TRBJ1-1; clone_size: many; cdr3_aa: CASSFRTPATTEAFF; cdr3_nt: TGTGCCAGCAGTTTCCGGACCCCAGCGACCACTGAAGCTTTCTTT
d_call: -; v_call: TRBV6-5; cdr3_length: 15; j_call: TRBJ1-3; clone_size: -; cdr3_aa: CASSYQGGPGNTIYF; cdr3_nt: TGTGCCAGCAGTTACCAAGGAGGGCCCGGAAACACCATATATTTT
d_call: -; v_call: TRBV30; cdr3_length: 12; j_call: TRBJ2-5; clone_size: -; cdr3_aa: CAWDRYQETQYF; cdr3_nt: TGTGCCTGGGACAGGTACCAAGAGACCCAGTACTTC
d_call: TRBD1; v_call: TRBV12-3/TRBV12-4; cdr3_length: 13; j_call: TRBJ1-1; clone_size: -; cdr3_aa: CASSLGGHTEAFF; cdr3_nt: TGTGCCAGCAGCCTAGGGGGCCACACTGAAGCTTTCTTT
d_call: -; v_call: TRBV20-1; cdr3_length: 14; j_call: TRBJ2-1; clone_size: -; cdr3_aa: CSVRRPGVFNEQFF; cdr3_nt: TGCAGTGTACGTCGCCCGGGGGTGTTCAATGAGCAGTTCTTC
d_call: -; v_call: TRBV13; cdr3_length: 14; j_call: TRBJ2-5; clone_size: many; cdr3_aa: CASALQRGDETQYF; cdr3_nt: TGTGCCAGCGCCTTACAGAGGGGGGATGAGACCCAGTACTTC
d_call: -; v_call: TRBV3-1; cdr3_length: 14; j_call: TRBJ1-1; clone_size: few; cdr3_aa: CASSPLTVGAEAFF; cdr3_nt: TGTGCCAGCAGCCCCCTAACAGTGGGCGCTGAAGCTTTCTTT
d_call: -; v_call: TRBV20-1; cdr3_length: 12; j_call: TRBJ1-1; clone_size: many; cdr3_aa: CSAPDTATEAFF; cdr3_nt: TGCAGTGCTCCCGACACCGCCACCGAAGCTTTCTTT
d_call: TRBD1; v_call: TRBV29-1; cdr3_length: 14; j_call: TRBJ1-1; clone_size: few; cdr3_aa: CSATAGTVNTEAFF; cdr3_nt: TGCAGCGCTACAGCGGGGACAGTGAACACTGAAGCTTTCTTT
d_call: TRBD2; v_call: TRBV24-1; cdr3_length: 18; j_call: TRBJ2-3; clone_size: many; cdr3_aa: CATSRTGTSGASTDTQYF; cdr3_nt: TGTGCCACCAGTCGTACCGGGACTAGCGGAGCTAGCACAGATACGCAGTATTTT
d_call: -; v_call: TRBV27; cdr3_length: 15; j_call: TRBJ2-4; clone_size: few; cdr3_aa: CASSLFRGAKNIQYF; cdr3_nt: TGTGCCAGCAGTTTATTTCGGGGGGCCAAAAACATTCAGTACTTC
d_call: -; v_call: TRBV7-9; cdr3_length: 15; j_call: TRBJ2-1; clone_size: few; cdr3_aa: CASSQDKAPYNEQFF; cdr3_nt: TGTGCCAGCAGCCAGGACAAGGCCCCTTACAATGAGCAGTTCTTC
d_call: TRBD2; v_call: TRBV27; cdr3_length: 13; j_call: TRBJ2-1; clone_size: many; cdr3_aa: CASSQRGRDEQFF; cdr3_nt: TGTGCCAGCAGTCAGCGGGGGAGAGATGAGCAGTTCTTC
d_call: TRBD2; v_call: TRBV5-1; cdr3_length: 14; j_call: TRBJ2-7; clone_size: -; cdr3_aa: CASSLNGRVDEQYF; cdr3_nt: TGCGCCAGCAGCTTGAACGGGAGGGTGGACGAGCAGTACTTC